These 4 T cell receptor beta chains share one sample of origin, sequenced in a study of blood T cell repertoires in COVID-19 (dated by TCRdb to about 2020). The protocol used for the library was the immunoSEQ multiplex PCR assay. Drawn from immuneACCESS, this table holds only the in-frame rearrangements with V and J called that TCRdb kept. Clones are partly lost; checked studies trace under half to an unresolved V gene and leave the rest unexplained. The sample yields 200,000 to 300,000 clones; approximately 80% were counted once. Around 2.4% of the sample goes to the ten largest clones. Sequences were obtained from peripheral blood. These receptors were obtained from a man aged 40-50 years who had recovered from COVID-19.

V is TRBV9 and J is TRBJ1-6, with D possibly matching TRBD1 (6 bases). This CDR3 region has 13 residues. The V gene lost 0 bases and the J gene lost 13 bases, with 11 bases spanning the gap. Germline V gives CDR1 SGDLS, CDR2 YYNGEE. The CDR3 sequence: CASSVGGHPPLHF. CDR3 coding DNA: TGTGCCAGCAGCGTAGGGGGGCACCCTCCCCTCCACTTT.

The CDR3 protein is CASSHIRTSGGTDTQYF. CDR3 coding DNA: TGTGCCAGCAGCCATATACGGACTAGCGGGGGCACAGATACGCAGTATTTT. The J gene is TRBJ2-3, the V gene TRBV3-1 (or the pseudogene TRBV3-2); 12 bases are a match to TRBD2. Trimming at V came to 3 bases and at J to 1 base, leaving 5 bases not matched to a gene. Germline-derived CDR1 and CDR2 are LGHDT and YNNKEL (reference sequence). The CDR3 is made up of 17 amino acids.

V and J are TRBV10-1 and TRBJ2-5; perhaps TRBD1 as D (6 bases). The CDR3 loop spans 14 amino acids. Between the trimmed V and J ends, which lost 3 bases and 5 bases, there was a span of 13 bases. CDR1 is WNHNN, CDR2 SYGVQD, per germline (reference sequence). The CDR3 bases are TGCGCCAGCAGTGACAGGGCCACAGGGGAGACCCAGTACTTC. This gives the protein CASSDRATGETQYF.

V gene TRBV5-6 combines with J gene TRBJ1-5; D is ambiguous. This CDR3 contains 13 residues. Germline V lookup: CDR1 SGHDT, CDR2 YYEEEE. V lost 2 bases and J 6 bases, leaving 9 bases between the germline ends. CDR3 in amino acids: CASSLSSSQPQHF. The CDR3 nucleotides read TGTGCCAGCAGCTTAAGTTCTAGTCAGCCCCAGCATTTT. The full variable domain, its missing parts supplied by reference TRBV5-6 and TRBJ1-5, is DAGVTQSPTHLIKTRGQQVTLRCSPKSGHDTVSWYQQALGQGPQFIFQYYEEEERQRGNFPDRFSGHQFPNYSSELNVNALLLGDSALYLCASSLSSSQPQHFGDGTRLSIL.